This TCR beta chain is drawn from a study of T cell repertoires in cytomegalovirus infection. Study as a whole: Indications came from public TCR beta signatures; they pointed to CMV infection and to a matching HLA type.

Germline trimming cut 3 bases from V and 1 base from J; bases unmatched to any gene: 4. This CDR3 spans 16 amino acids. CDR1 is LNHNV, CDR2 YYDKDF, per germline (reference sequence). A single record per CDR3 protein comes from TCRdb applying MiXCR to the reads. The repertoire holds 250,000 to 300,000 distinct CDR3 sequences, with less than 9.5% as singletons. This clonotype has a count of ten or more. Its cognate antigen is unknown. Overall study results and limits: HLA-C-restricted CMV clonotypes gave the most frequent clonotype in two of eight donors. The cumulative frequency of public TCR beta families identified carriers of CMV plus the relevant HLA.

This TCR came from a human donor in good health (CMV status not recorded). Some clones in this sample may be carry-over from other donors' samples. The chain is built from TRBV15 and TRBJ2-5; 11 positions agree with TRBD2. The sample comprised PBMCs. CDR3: CATSRAGTSGQETQYF. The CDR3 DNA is TGTGCCACCAGCAGGGCCGGGACTAGCGGCCAAGAGACCCAGTACTTC.